Given below is one T cell receptor (beta chain) in context. Antigen unknown. Germline trimming cut 5 bases from V and 3 bases from J; bases unmatched to any gene: 3. CDR3 length equals 14 residues. The germline gives CDR1 SGHTA, CDR2 FQGNSA. This record belongs to a study of Ad26.COV2.S vaccination and SARS-CoV-2 variants. Overall study results and limits: Placebo recipients had lower spike-specific TCR breadth than vaccine recipients.

This sample's treatment: over 15 received Ad26.COV2.S at low or high dose, single or two shots; about 5 received placebo; per-sample allocation not given. Vaccine and placebo recipients were sampled on day 63 after the first injection. In the vaccine, an Ad26 vector expressed the SARS-CoV-2 spike of the Wuhan strain. Generated by immunoSEQ multiplex PCR, the TCRdb table keeps only in-frame clones and is missing some. The sample has more than 300,000 clones, about 88% seen once; the top ten hold about 6.4%. The chain has TRBV7-2 and TRBJ2-1, with TRBD1 matching over 8 bases. The sample was peripheral blood, taken in a trial of Ad26.COV2.S vaccine versus placebo. This receptor was taken from a person between 18 and 60 years old who received the Ad26.COV2.S COVID-19 vaccine or a placebo. The CDR3 bases are TGTGCCAGCAGCCCGGACAGGGTCTACAATGAGCAGTTCTTC. It specifies CASSPDRVYNEQFF.